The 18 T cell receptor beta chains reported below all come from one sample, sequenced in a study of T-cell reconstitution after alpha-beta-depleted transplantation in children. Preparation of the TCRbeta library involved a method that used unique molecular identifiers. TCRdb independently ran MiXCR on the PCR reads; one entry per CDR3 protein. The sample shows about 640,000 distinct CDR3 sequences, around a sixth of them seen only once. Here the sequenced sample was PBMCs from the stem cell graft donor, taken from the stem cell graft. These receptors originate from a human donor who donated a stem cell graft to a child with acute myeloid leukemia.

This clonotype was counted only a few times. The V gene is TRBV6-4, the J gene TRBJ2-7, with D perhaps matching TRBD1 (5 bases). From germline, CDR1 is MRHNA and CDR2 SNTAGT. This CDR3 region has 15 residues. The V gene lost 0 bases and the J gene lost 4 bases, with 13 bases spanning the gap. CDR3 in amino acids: CASSDSPGSGYEQYF. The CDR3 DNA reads TGTGCCAGCAGTGACTCCCCAGGGTCTGGATACGAGCAGTACTTC.

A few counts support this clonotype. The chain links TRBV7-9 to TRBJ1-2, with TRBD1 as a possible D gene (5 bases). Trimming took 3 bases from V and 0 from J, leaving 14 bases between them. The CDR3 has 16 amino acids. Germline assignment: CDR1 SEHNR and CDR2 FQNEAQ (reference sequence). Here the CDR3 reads CASSFSDSPSNYGYTF. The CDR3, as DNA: TGTGCCAGCAGCTTCTCCGACAGCCCATCTAACTATGGCTACACCTTC.

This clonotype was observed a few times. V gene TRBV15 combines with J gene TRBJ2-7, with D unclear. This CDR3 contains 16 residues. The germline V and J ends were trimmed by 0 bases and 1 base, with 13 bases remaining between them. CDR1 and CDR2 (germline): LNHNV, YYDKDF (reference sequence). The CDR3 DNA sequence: TGTGCCACCAGCAGAGATTACGAGGTTAGGTCCTACGAGCAGTACTTC. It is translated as CATSRDYEVRSYEQYF.

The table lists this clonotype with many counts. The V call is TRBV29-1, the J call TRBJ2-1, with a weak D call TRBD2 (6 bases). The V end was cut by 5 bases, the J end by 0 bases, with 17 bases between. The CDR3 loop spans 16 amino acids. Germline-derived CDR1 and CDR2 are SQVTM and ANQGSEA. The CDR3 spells CSVPPLGGFSYNEQFF. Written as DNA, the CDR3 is TGCAGCGTTCCACCATTGGGGGGATTCTCCTACAATGAGCAGTTCTTC.

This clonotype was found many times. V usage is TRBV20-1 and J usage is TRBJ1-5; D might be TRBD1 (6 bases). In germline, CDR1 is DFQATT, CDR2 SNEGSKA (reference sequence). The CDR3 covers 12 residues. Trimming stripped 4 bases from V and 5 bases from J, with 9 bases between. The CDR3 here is CSAKEGDQPQHF. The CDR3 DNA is TGCAGTGCTAAGGAGGGGGATCAGCCCCAGCATTTT.

The CDR3 sequence: CASSAGVGFTDTQYF. In nucleotides, the CDR3 is TGTGCCAGCAGCGCAGGGGTAGGCTTCACAGATACGCAGTATTTT. This chain uses TRBV5-5 with TRBJ2-3; a weak D match, TRBD1 (6 bases). The CDR3 covers 15 residues. Germline V CDR1 and CDR2: SGHKS, YYEKEE (reference sequence). The V and J ends lost 4 bases and 2 bases respectively, with 14 bases between them.

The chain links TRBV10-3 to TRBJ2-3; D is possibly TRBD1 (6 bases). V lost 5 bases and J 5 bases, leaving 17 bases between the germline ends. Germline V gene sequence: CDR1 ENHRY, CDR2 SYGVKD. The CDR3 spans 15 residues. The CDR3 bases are TGTGCCATCAGTACCCGACAGGACCTCCGAGATACGCAGTATTTT. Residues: CAISTRQDLRDTQYF.

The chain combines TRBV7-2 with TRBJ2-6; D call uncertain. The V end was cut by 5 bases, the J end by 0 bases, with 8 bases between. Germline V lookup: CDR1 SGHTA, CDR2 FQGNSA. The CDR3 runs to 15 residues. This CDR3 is CASSDDGSGANVLTF. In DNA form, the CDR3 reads TGTGCCAGCAGCGACGACGGCTCTGGGGCCAACGTCCTGACTTTC.

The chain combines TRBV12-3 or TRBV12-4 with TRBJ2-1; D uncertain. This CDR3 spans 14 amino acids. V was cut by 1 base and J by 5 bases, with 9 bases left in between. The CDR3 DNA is TGTGCCAGCAGTTTAGAGGGAAACCACAATGAGCAGTTCTTC. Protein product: CASSLEGNHNEQFF.

The CDR3 region has the DNA TGTGCCAGCAGCCCAACCCGGGGAGGGACGAACACCGGGGAGCTGTTTTTT. It specifies CASSPTRGGTNTGELFF. The V call is TRBV5-6, the J call TRBJ2-2; 7 positions match TRBD2. The CDR3 contains 17 residues. CDR1 SGHDT and CDR2 YYEEEE come from the germline V gene. V lost 4 bases to trimming and J lost 0 bases; unmatched junction nucleotides: 9.

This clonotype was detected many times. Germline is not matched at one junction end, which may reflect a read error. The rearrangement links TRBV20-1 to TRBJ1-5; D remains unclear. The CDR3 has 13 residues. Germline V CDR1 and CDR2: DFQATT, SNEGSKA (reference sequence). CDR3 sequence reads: CSAREYSTQPQHF. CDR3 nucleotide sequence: TGCAGTGCTAGAGAGTACAGCACTCAGCCCCAGCATTTT.

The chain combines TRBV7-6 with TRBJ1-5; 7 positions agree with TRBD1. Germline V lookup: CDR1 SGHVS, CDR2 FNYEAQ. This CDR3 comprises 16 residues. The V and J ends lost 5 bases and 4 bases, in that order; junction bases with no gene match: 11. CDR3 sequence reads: CASSQNGQDLNQPQHF. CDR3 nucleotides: TGTGCCAGCAGCCAGAACGGACAGGATCTGAATCAGCCCCAGCATTTT.

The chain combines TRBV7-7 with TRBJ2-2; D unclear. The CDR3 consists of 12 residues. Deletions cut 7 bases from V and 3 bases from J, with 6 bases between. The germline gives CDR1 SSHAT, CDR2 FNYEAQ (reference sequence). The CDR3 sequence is CASTKDTGELFF. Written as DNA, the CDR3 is TGTGCCAGCACCAAAGACACCGGGGAGCTGTTTTTT.

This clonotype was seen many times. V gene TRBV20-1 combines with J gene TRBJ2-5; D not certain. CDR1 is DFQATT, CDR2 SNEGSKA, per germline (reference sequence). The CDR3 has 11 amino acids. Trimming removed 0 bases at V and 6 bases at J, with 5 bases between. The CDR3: CSAREGKTQYF. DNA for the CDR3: TGCAGTGCTAGAGAGGGAAAGACCCAGTACTTC.

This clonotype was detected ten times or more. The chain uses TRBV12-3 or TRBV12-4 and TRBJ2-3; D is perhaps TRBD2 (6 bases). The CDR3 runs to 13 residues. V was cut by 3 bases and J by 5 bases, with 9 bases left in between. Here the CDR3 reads CASSFFGRDTQYF. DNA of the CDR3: TGTGCCAGCAGTTTTTTCGGGAGAGATACGCAGTATTTT.

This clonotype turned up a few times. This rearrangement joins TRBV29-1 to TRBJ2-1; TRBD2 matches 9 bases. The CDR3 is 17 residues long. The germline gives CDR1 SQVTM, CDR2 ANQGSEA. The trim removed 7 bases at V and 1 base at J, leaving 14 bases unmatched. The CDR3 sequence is CSGSGRGGLGSYNEQFF. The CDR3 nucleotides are TGCAGCGGGAGTGGGCGGGGGGGCCTGGGGTCCTACAATGAGCAGTTCTTC.

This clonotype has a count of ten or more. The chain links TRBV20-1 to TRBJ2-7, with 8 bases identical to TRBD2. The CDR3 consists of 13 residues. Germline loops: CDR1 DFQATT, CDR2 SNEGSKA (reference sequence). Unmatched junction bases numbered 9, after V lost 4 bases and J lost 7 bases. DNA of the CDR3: TGCAGTGCTACCAGTGGGACTAGGGAAGAGCAGTACGTC. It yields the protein CSATSGTREEQYV.

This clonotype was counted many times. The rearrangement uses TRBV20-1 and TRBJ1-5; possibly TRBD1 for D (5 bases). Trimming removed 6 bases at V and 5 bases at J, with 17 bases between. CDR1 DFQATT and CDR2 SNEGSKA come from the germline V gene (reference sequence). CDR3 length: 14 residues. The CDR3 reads CSASRGGDYQPQHF. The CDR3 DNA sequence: TGCAGTGCCAGCCGGGGAGGGGACTATCAGCCCCAGCATTTT.